These 32 T cell receptor beta chains share one sample of origin, sequenced in a study of low-dose radiotherapy and immunotherapy resistance in tumors. TRAV- and TRBV-specific primers primed first-strand cDNA, covering alpha and beta chains. Over about 18 PCR cycles, TCRs were amplified from a constant-region primer and V-primer adapter. TCRdb itself ran the reads through MiXCR, one entry per CDR3 protein. The sample lists approximately 42,000 distinct CDR3 sequences, less than 30% seen once, with over 9% in the top ten. Time point meaning: after trial treatment. Specified treatment: LDRT plus nivolumab, ipilimumab, low-dose cyclophosphamide and aspirin (RACIN trial). The sequencing here drew on PBMCs, taken after low-dose radiotherapy plus immunotherapy. Receptors originate from a male donor with prostate cancer.

This clonotype has at least ten counts. The junction differs from germline at one of its ends, possibly a read error. The rearrangement links TRBV7-3 to TRBJ2-1; 15 nucleotides line up with TRBD2. CDR1 and CDR2 from the germline V gene are SGHTA and FQGTGA. This CDR3 is built from 16 residues. CDR3 region: CASSLTGTSGGNEQFF. The CDR3 bases are TGTGCCAGCAGCCTAACCGGGACTAGCGGGGGGAATGAGCAGTTCTTC.

This clonotype has at least ten counts. The chain recombines TRBV18 with TRBJ2-2; TRBD1 might be the D (5 bases). The CDR3 contains 15 residues. Per the germline V gene, CDR1 is KGHSH and CDR2 is LQKENI. Between the trimmed V and J ends, which lost 8 bases and 3 bases, there was a span of 16 bases. Here the CDR3 reads CASRPGAGHTGELFF. DNA for the CDR3: TGTGCCAGCCGGCCTGGGGCAGGGCACACCGGGGAGCTGTTTTTT. Drawing the rest from reference TRBV18 and TRBJ2-2, the complete variable domain is NAGVMQNPRHLVRRRGQEARLRCSPMKGHSHVYWYRQLPEEGLKFMVYLQKENIIDESGMPKERFSAEFPKEGPSILRIQQVVRGDSAAYFCASRPGAGHTGELFFGEGSRLTVL.

This clonotype was recorded at least ten times. V gene TRBV28 combines with J gene TRBJ2-7; D uncertain. The CDR3 spans 14 residues. Germline loops: CDR1 MDHEN, CDR2 SYDVKM. V was pared by 7 bases and J by 7 bases, with 20 bases between. CDR3 loop: CASTRKGLSLEQYF. The CDR3, as DNA: TGTGCCAGCACCCGAAAGGGCCTCTCGCTGGAGCAGTACTTC.

This clonotype was recorded once. This chain links TRBV29-1 with TRBJ1-2; possibly TRBD1 for D (5 bases). The CDR3 is 12 amino acids. Trimming took off 7 bases at V and 4 bases at J, with 13 bases between the two ends. Germline V gene lookup returns CDR1 SQVTM and CDR2 ANQGSEA. The CDR3 nucleotides are TGCAGCGCCGAGACCGGGACCTATGGCTACACCTTC. Protein: CSAETGTYGYTF.

Many counts were recorded for this clonotype. V gene TRBV27 combines with J gene TRBJ1-2; the D gene is possibly TRBD1 (6 bases). Germline V gene sequence: CDR1 MNHEY, CDR2 SMNVEV (reference sequence). V dropped 8 bases and J dropped 0 bases, with 16 bases sitting between them. CDR3 size: 15 residues. For the CDR3, the DNA is TGTGCCAGCGGACGGACAGACCATACTAACTATGGCTACACCTTC. It yields the protein CASGRTDHTNYGYTF.

This clonotype was recorded many times. This chain joins TRBV9 and TRBJ2-1; D may be TRBD2 (5 bases). The CDR3 runs to 15 residues. Per the germline V gene, CDR1 is SGDLS and CDR2 is YYNGEE. The germline V and J ends were trimmed by 0 bases and 9 bases, with 16 bases remaining between them. The CDR3 sequence is CASSVAEGRFGEQFF. CDR3 coding DNA: TGTGCCAGCAGCGTAGCCGAGGGTAGGTTTGGTGAGCAGTTCTTC.

The table lists this clonotype with many counts. The chain joins TRBV7-9 to TRBJ2-7; D is perhaps TRBD2 (5 bases). Trimming shortened V by 5 bases and J by 5 bases, and 16 bases separated the two germline ends. The length of the CDR3 is 14 residues. Germline CDR1 and CDR2: SEHNR and FQNEAQ (reference sequence). The CDR3 loop is CASSGISSGNEQYF. For the CDR3, the DNA is TGTGCCAGCAGCGGGATCTCAAGCGGCAACGAGCAGTACTTC.

V usage is TRBV11-2 and J usage is TRBJ2-7; no clear D. The V end was cut by 0 bases, the J end by 0 bases, with 9 bases between. This CDR3 has 15 residues. CDR1 SGHAT and CDR2 FQNNGV come from the germline V gene. CDR3 sequence reads: CASSLERISSYEQYF. The DNA of the CDR3 is TGTGCCAGCAGCTTAGAACGAATCAGCTCCTACGAGCAGTACTTC.

Concerning this clonotype itself: This likely came from a read error, as a far larger clone is one base away. The chain couples TRBV10-3 to TRBJ2-1; TRBD1 agrees at 8 bases. The V gene's germline CDR1 is ENHRY and CDR2 SYGVKD. V lost 4 bases, J lost 10 bases, and 6 bases stayed unmatched. The CDR3 runs to 13 residues. CDR3 in amino acids: CAISGTGIYEQFF. In DNA, the CDR3 is TGTGCCATCAGTGGGACAGGGATCTACGAGCAGTTCTTC.

This clonotype was seen many times. V is TRBV11-3 and J is TRBJ2-1; 12 bases are shared with TRBD2. Germline CDR1 SGHNT, CDR2 YENEEA. The length of the CDR3 is 16 residues. The trim removed 0 bases at V and 5 bases at J, leaving 2 bases unmatched. In nucleotides, the CDR3 is TGTGCCAGCAGCTTAGACGGACTAGCGGGAAACAATGAGCAGTTCTTC. As protein: CASSLDGLAGNNEQFF.

This clonotype has ten or more counts. V and J are TRBV27 and TRBJ2-1, with no clear D. The CDR3 covers 13 residues. Per the germline V gene, CDR1 is MNHEY and CDR2 is SMNVEV (reference sequence). V lost 3 bases and J lost 6, with 9 bases in between. This CDR3 reads CASSLGPANEQFF. The CDR3 nucleotides are TGTGCCAGCAGTTTGGGTCCGGCCAATGAGCAGTTCTTC.

The V gene is TRBV19, the J gene TRBJ1-2; D is undetermined. V was pared by 3 bases and J by 6 bases, with 8 bases between. From germline, CDR1 is LNHDA and CDR2 SQIVND (reference sequence). CDR3 size: 12 residues. This CDR3 is CASSMLGDGYTF. CDR3 sequence (DNA): TGTGCCAGTAGTATGCTCGGGGATGGCTACACCTTC.

Ten or more counts support this clonotype. V is TRBV19 and J is TRBJ1-5, with 7 bases lining up with TRBD1. V gave up 5 bases and J gave up 6 bases; unmatched junction bases: 10. Per germline, CDR1 LNHDA and CDR2 SQIVND (reference sequence). The CDR3 runs 15 residues. CDR3 in amino acids: CASSVQGPRGQPQHF. The CDR3 nucleotides read TGTGCCAGTAGTGTACAGGGGCCTCGGGGTCAGCCCCAGCATTTT.

This clonotype is judged medium-sized. The gene calls are TRBV28 and TRBJ2-5; D is tentatively TRBD1 or TRBD2 (5 bases each). Germline lookup yields CDR1 MDHEN and CDR2 SYDVKM. V was trimmed by 6 bases and J by 1 base, leaving 18 bases between them. The CDR3 has 16 residues. The CDR3 nucleotides read TGTGCCAGCAGCCGACCCGGCCCGGGGACCCAAGAGACCCAGTACTTC. Amino acids: CASSRPGPGTQETQYF.

This clonotype was counted at least ten times. The chain employs TRBV6-5 and TRBJ1-1; a possible D gene is TRBD1 (5 bases). Trimming stripped 2 bases from V and 11 bases from J, with 15 bases between. The CDR3 has 13 residues. Germline CDR1 and CDR2: MNHEY and SVGAGI. The CDR3 reads CASSYGQGQGAFF. CDR3 coding DNA: TGTGCCAGCAGTTACGGGCAGGGCCAGGGTGCTTTCTTT.

Concerning this clonotype itself: A read error is likely here: a far larger clone is one base away. The V gene is TRBV5-4, the J gene TRBJ2-3; no definite D call. Judging by the DNA end, TRBJ2-7 fits better; the J call may be wrong. Per the germline V gene, CDR1 is SGHNT and CDR2 is YYREEE (reference sequence). The CDR3 contains 13 residues. CDR3 loop: CASSYSENNEQYF. CDR3 DNA sequence: TGTGCCAGCAGCTACTCCGAGAACAATGAGCAGTACTTC.

In this sample, this clonotype is medium-sized. The chain couples TRBV29-1 to TRBJ2-1; the D gene is possibly TRBD2 (5 bases). Germline V gene lookup returns CDR1 SQVTM and CDR2 ANQGSEA. CDR3 length equals 16 residues. V lost 2 bases and J lost 3, with 17 bases in between. The CDR3 DNA is TGCAGCGTTGAATGGACTCGGAATCTTTACTACAATGAGCAGTTCTTC. Protein: CSVEWTRNLYYNEQFF.

In this sample, this clonotype turned up many times. The V gene is TRBV28, the J gene TRBJ2-7, with D maybe TRBD1 (6 bases). Germline loops: CDR1 MDHEN, CDR2 SYDVKM. Trimming shortened V by 5 bases and J by 11 bases, and 19 bases separated the two germline ends. The CDR3 extends over 13 amino acids. This chain's CDR3 is CASSPGVPRSEYF. The CDR3, as DNA: TGTGCCAGCAGTCCAGGGGTCCCGCGCTCCGAGTACTTC. Together with reference TRBV28 and TRBJ2-7, the CDR3 gives the full variable domain: DVKVTQSSRYLVKRTGEKVFLECVQDMDHENMFWYRQDPGLGLRLIYFSYDVKMKEKGDIPEGYSVSREKKERFSLILESASTNQTSMYLCASSPGVPRSEYFGPGTRLTVT.

This clonotype was found many times. The chain carries TRBV20-1 and TRBJ1-2; D gene ambiguous. With 5 bases removed from V and 5 bases from J, the gap between germline ends came to 12 bases. The CDR3 has 12 residues. Germline V CDR1 and CDR2: DFQATT, SNEGSKA (reference sequence). The CDR3, as DNA: TGCAGTGCTTTCAAACTGGGGTATGGCTACACCTTC. Residues: CSAFKLGYGYTF.

This clonotype was recorded many times. This sequence joins TRBV28 and TRBJ2-6; the D call may be TRBD1 or TRBD2 (10 bases each). Germline V CDR1 and CDR2: MDHEN, SYDVKM. Trimming pared 8 bases from V and 0 bases from J, leaving 29 bases between. The CDR3 spans 21 residues. Here the CDR3 reads CASEGQGLSGRSYSGANVLTF. CDR3 DNA: TGTGCCAGCGAGGGACAGGGGCTTAGCGGGAGGTCCTACTCTGGGGCCAACGTCCTGACTTTC.

Regarding this clonotype: This is likely an artifact of a read error, given a far larger clone one base away. The chain employs TRBV6-1 and TRBJ2-2; D ambiguous. The CDR3 runs 15 residues. V was shortened by 5 bases and J by 5 bases, with 15 bases between the two germline ends. The germline V gene has CDR1 MNHNS and CDR2 SASEGT. As DNA, the CDR3 is TGTGCCAGCAGTTACTCTGGCGGACCTACCGGGGAGCTGTTTTTT. Protein sequence: CASSYSGGPTGELFF.

This clonotype was detected ten times or more. The rearrangement uses TRBV2 and TRBJ1-4; a possible D gene is TRBD1 (6 bases). The V end was cut by 6 bases, the J end by 0 bases, with 11 bases between. The CDR3 loop spans 15 amino acids. CDR1 SNHLY and CDR2 FYNNEI come from the germline V gene. As DNA, the CDR3 is TGTGCCAGCAGCTTACAGGGCGCAACTAATGAAAAACTGTTTTTT. Its protein product is CASSLQGATNEKLFF.

This clonotype appeared many times. The chain is built from TRBV13 and TRBJ2-1, with TRBD2 matching over 8 bases. This CDR3 has 20 amino acids. V trimming: 5 bases; J trimming: 8 bases; junction bases outside the gene matches: 26. Germline loops: CDR1 PRHDT, CDR2 FYEKMQ (reference sequence). The CDR3 nucleotides are TGTGCCAGCAGCCGTCGTCCCGGGAGGGCCGGTCCCCTCTCACACTATGAGCAGTTCTTC. Amino acids: CASSRRPGRAGPLSHYEQFF. Using reference TRBV13 and TRBJ2-1 for the parts outside the CDR3, the full variable domain is AAGVIQSPRHLIKEKRETATLKCYPIPRHDTVYWYQQGPGQDPQFLISFYEKMQSDKGSIPDRFSAQQFSDYHSELNMSSLELGDSALYFCASSRRPGRAGPLSHYEQFFGPGTRLTVL.

Notes on this clonotype: No conserved phenylalanine or tryptophan is present at the end of the CDR3, so a read error is the likely explanation. The gene calls are TRBV3-1 and TRBJ2-1; D is uncertain. The CDR3 loop spans 12 amino acids. CDR1 and CDR2 (germline): LGHDT, YNNKEL (reference sequence). V lost 1 base and J lost 10, with 8 bases in between. The CDR3: CASSQGSVEQFL. Here the CDR3 DNA reads TGTGCCAGCAGCCAAGGATCGGTAGAGCAGTTCCTC.

This clonotype was counted at least ten times. The chain employs TRBV28 and TRBJ2-3; 14 nucleotides agree with TRBD2. The CDR3 has 18 amino acids. Trimming took 5 bases from V and 2 from J; bases not matched to a gene: 9. CDR1 is MDHEN, CDR2 SYDVKM, per germline. The CDR3 sequence is CASSPWTSGRRNTDTQYF. The CDR3 DNA follows: TGTGCCAGCAGTCCCTGGACTAGCGGGAGGAGGAACACAGATACGCAGTATTTT.

The chain carries TRBV6-8 and TRBJ1-2; TRBD1 matches at 7 bases. Germline V gene sequence: CDR1 MNHGY, CDR2 SAAAGT. V lost 7 bases, J lost 2 bases, and 10 bases stayed unmatched. The CDR3 runs to 15 residues. The CDR3 DNA reads as TGTGCCAGCACCCCTTACAGGGGACGGAACTATGGCTACACCTTC. It yields the protein CASTPYRGRNYGYTF.

This clonotype was detected many times. The chain joins TRBV20-1 to TRBJ2-1; TRBD1 aligns across 7 bases. The CDR3 extends over 11 amino acids. V was pared by 6 bases and J by 8 bases, with 4 bases of the junction left unmatched. The germline CDR1 and CDR2 sequences are DFQATT and SNEGSKA (reference sequence). CDR3: CSAQTGYEQFF. For the CDR3, the DNA is TGCAGTGCCCAGACAGGGTATGAGCAGTTCTTC.

This clonotype was counted many times. This chain links TRBV28 with TRBJ1-4; no firm D call. The CDR3 is 15 residues long. Germline CDR1 MDHEN, CDR2 SYDVKM. V gave up 3 bases and J gave up 8 bases, with 16 bases separating them. This CDR3 is CASSLPRIQGEKLFF. The CDR3 coding sequence is TGTGCCAGCAGTTTGCCCCGGATCCAAGGAGAAAAACTGTTTTTT.

The chain combines TRBV11-2 with TRBJ1-6; TRBD1 matches at 7 bases. V was pared by 5 bases and J by 9 bases, with 7 bases of the junction left unmatched. CDR1 is SGHAT, CDR2 FQNNGV, per germline. The CDR3 spans 14 residues. The chain's CDR3 is CASSHGQAFSPLHF. CDR3 in DNA: TGTGCCAGCAGCCACGGACAGGCATTTTCACCCCTCCACTTT.

This clonotype was seen repeatedly, ten times or more. V gene TRBV27 combines with J gene TRBJ2-3; D gene ambiguous. CDR1 is MNHEY and CDR2 is SMNVEV in the germline V gene (reference sequence). CDR3 length: 17 amino acids. The V gene lost 5 bases and the J gene lost 5 bases, with 23 bases spanning the gap. CDR3 nucleotides: TGTGCCAGCAGTCCCCGCGTCCTGGGAACTCCTTTAGATACGCAGTATTTT. It is translated as CASSPRVLGTPLDTQYF.

This clonotype showed up many times. This chain joins TRBV28 and TRBJ2-3; TRBD2 matches 13 bases. This CDR3 has 15 residues. J was trimmed by 5 bases and V by 6 bases; bases with no gene match: 5. Germline assignment: CDR1 MDHEN and CDR2 SYDVKM. In nucleotides, the CDR3 is TGTGCCAGCAGAAGGACTAGCGGGAGATTAGATACGCAGTATTTT. Translated, it gives CASRRTSGRLDTQYF.

The V call is TRBV4-1, the J call TRBJ2-7, with 11 bases aligning to TRBD2. V shed 3 bases and J 6 bases; nucleotides not matched to a gene: 7. The CDR3 loop spans 15 amino acids. Germline V gene sequence: CDR1 MGHRA, CDR2 YSYEKL. The CDR3 region is CASSQLAGGQVEQYF. The CDR3 DNA reads as TGCGCCAGCAGCCAGCTAGCGGGAGGTCAGGTCGAGCAGTACTTC.